The 29 T cell receptor beta chains presented below share a single source sample, sequenced in a study of T cell repertoires in cytomegalovirus infection. TCRdb analysed the reads with MiXCR anew, one entry per CDR3 protein. The repertoire holds about 740,000 distinct CDR3 sequences, with under 40% as singletons. Sequencing used PBMCs. Source of these receptors: a human donor in good health (CMV status not recorded). Some clones in this sample may be carry-over from other donors' samples.

This clonotype has only a few counts. CDR3 region: CASSLPTSGEDGELFF. The CDR3 DNA reads as TGTGCCAGCAGCTTACCCACTTCAGGGGAGGACGGGGAGCTGTTTTTT. V is TRBV7-8 and J is TRBJ2-2, with D possibly called TRBD1 or TRBD2 (6 bases each). V lost 2 bases and J lost 7, with 17 bases in between. This CDR3 has 16 amino acids. Germline CDR1 reads SGHVS; CDR2 reads FQNEAQ. The whole variable domain, filled in from reference TRBV7-8 and TRBJ2-2, reads GAGVSQSPRYKVAKRGQDVALRCDPISGHVSLFWYQQALGQGPEFLTYFQNEAQLDKSGLPSDRFFAERPEGSVSTLKIQRTQQEDSAVYLCASSLPTSGEDGELFFGEGSRLTVL.

This chain links TRBV10-2 with TRBJ2-7; D gene ambiguous. Trimming pared 10 bases from V and 0 bases from J, leaving 13 bases between. Looked up from germline, CDR1 is WSHSY and CDR2 is SAAADI. This CDR3 spans 13 amino acids. The CDR3, as DNA: TGCGCCACCCATGGGTTAAGCTCCTACGAGCAGTACTTC. This translates into CATHGLSSYEQYF.

The V call is TRBV5-1, the J call TRBJ1-1; 9 bases are a match to TRBD1. There are 15 residues in the CDR3. V shed 6 bases and J 5 bases; nucleotides not matched to a gene: 11. Germline-derived CDR1 and CDR2 are SGHRS and YFSETQ. The CDR3 spells CASTPQTGGFTEAFF. The CDR3 nucleotides read TGCGCCAGCACCCCCCAGACAGGGGGTTTTACTGAAGCTTTCTTT.

The chain links TRBV28 to TRBJ2-1; TRBD2 matches at 12 bases. The V segment lost 7 bases and the J segment 1 base; nucleotides outside the gene matches: 8. Germline V gene sequence: CDR1 MDHEN, CDR2 SYDVKM. This CDR3 has 17 residues. CDR3 nucleotide sequence: TGTGCCAGCATGGTCACTAGCGGGAGGATTTCCTACAATGAGCAGTTCTTC. Translated, it gives CASMVTSGRISYNEQFF.

This chain joins TRBV7-9 and TRBJ2-7; no definite D call. The CDR3 is made up of 14 amino acids. CDR1 is SEHNR and CDR2 is FQNEAQ in the germline V gene (reference sequence). V was shortened by 1 base and J by 5 bases, with 12 bases between the two germline ends. The CDR3: CASSLGPEYNEQYF. As DNA, the CDR3 is TGTGCCAGCAGCTTAGGGCCAGAGTACAACGAGCAGTACTTC.

V and J are TRBV27 and TRBJ1-6; possibly TRBD1 for D (5 bases). CDR3 length: 13 amino acids. The V gene's germline CDR1 is MNHEY and CDR2 SMNVEV (reference sequence). V was cut by 5 bases and J by 7 bases, with 9 bases left in between. The CDR3 here is CASSIRVNSPLHF. CDR3 bases: TGTGCCAGCAGTATCAGGGTGAATTCACCCCTCCACTTT.

This clonotype was counted a few times. The V call is TRBV27, the J call TRBJ1-3; 7 positions agree with TRBD1. J was trimmed by 4 bases and V by 6 bases; bases with no gene match: 6. This CDR3 has 14 residues. Per the germline V gene, CDR1 is MNHEY and CDR2 is SMNVEV (reference sequence). This CDR3 reads CASSRRDRGNTIYF. The CDR3 bases are TGTGCCAGCAGCCGCCGGGACAGAGGAAACACCATATATTTT.

The chain joins TRBV7-9 to TRBJ1-4; D not certain. CDR1 and CDR2 from the germline V gene are SEHNR and FQNEAQ (reference sequence). Trimming stripped 3 bases from V and 0 bases from J, with 5 bases between. CDR3 length equals 14 residues. The CDR3 DNA sequence: TGTGCCAGCAGCTTCTATGCAACTAATGAAAAACTGTTTTTT. This gives the protein CASSFYATNEKLFF.

CDR3 sequence reads: CSVTSTDTQYF. The CDR3, as DNA: TGCAGCGTGACTAGCACAGATACGCAGTATTTT. The V call is TRBV29-1, the J call TRBJ2-3, with D hard to call. Germline V gene data show CDR1 as SQVTM and CDR2 as ANQGSEA. This CDR3 comprises 11 residues. V was shortened by 6 bases and J by 0 bases, with 4 bases between the two germline ends.

J is TRBJ1-1 and V is TRBV9; 7 bases fit TRBD1. The CDR3 totals 15 residues. The J segment lost 3 bases and the V segment lost 3 bases, leaving 8 bases of the junction unmatched. The germline CDR1 and CDR2 sequences are SGDLS and YYNGEE. DNA for the CDR3: TGTGCCAGCAGCGCAACACCCCAGGGGGACACTGAAGCTTTCTTT. Residues: CASSATPQGDTEAFF.

This clonotype was picked up a small number of times. The rearrangement uses TRBV29-1 and TRBJ1-1; D is uncertain. Between the trimmed V and J ends, which lost 6 bases and 6 bases, there was a span of 14 bases. Per the germline V gene, CDR1 is SQVTM and CDR2 is ANQGSEA. This CDR3 is 12 amino acids long. For the CDR3, the DNA is TGCAGCGTGCCCGACTCTGGCGCTGAAGCTTTCTTT. This sequence encodes CSVPDSGAEAFF.

On this clonotype itself: This likely comes from a read error, as the CDR3 has no conserved phenylalanine or tryptophan at its end. The chain employs TRBV12-3 or TRBV12-4 and TRBJ1-4; the D gene is possibly TRBD1 (6 bases). V was cut by 4 bases and J by 8 bases, with 14 bases left in between. The CDR3 length is 14 residues. The CDR3 sequence is CASSSWTAEEKLFL. CDR3 sequence (DNA): TGTGCCAGCAGTTCTTGGACAGCTGAGGAAAAACTGTTTTTG.

This clonotype was observed a handful of times. The chain uses TRBV19 and TRBJ1-1, with 9 bases lining up with TRBD1. V lost 6 bases and J lost 0; bases outside the gene matches: 5. This CDR3 spans 15 amino acids. CDR1 LNHDA and CDR2 SQIVND come from the germline V gene (reference sequence). The CDR3 spells CASRGTGRVNTEAFF. Written as DNA, the CDR3 is TGTGCCAGTAGAGGGACAGGGAGGGTGAACACTGAAGCTTTCTTT.

The J gene is TRBJ2-5, the V gene TRBV5-1, with TRBD2 matching 13 bases. This CDR3 is 16 amino acids long. CDR1 is SGHRS and CDR2 is YFSETQ in the germline V gene. V lost 4 bases and J lost 2; bases outside the gene matches: 5. In DNA, the CDR3 is TGCGCCAGCAGCGCAATGACTAGCGGGGGGCAAGAGACCCAGTACTTC. The encoded protein is CASSAMTSGGQETQYF.

For this clonotype: A read error may be the cause here, since a much bigger clone is one base away. J is TRBJ1-2 and V is TRBV7-3; a weak D match, TRBD1 (5 bases). Germline-derived CDR1 and CDR2 are SGHTA and FQGTGA. The CDR3 covers 16 residues. V was shortened by 4 bases and J by 4 bases, with 19 bases between the two germline ends. This CDR3 is CASSSAIQVAGYGYTF. In nucleotides, the CDR3 is TGTGCCAGCAGCTCCGCCATACAGGTGGCGGGCTATGGCTACACCTTC.

This clonotype was observed a few times. CDR3 sequence: CASSPWDRADYGYTF. CDR3 coding DNA: TGCGCCAGCAGCCCCTGGGACAGGGCGGACTATGGCTACACCTTC. The chain recombines TRBV4-1 with TRBJ1-2; TRBD1 agrees at 9 bases. Trimming at V came to 4 bases and at J to 3 bases, leaving 6 bases not matched to a gene. The germline V gene encodes CDR1 MGHRA and CDR2 YSYEKL. The CDR3 is made up of 15 amino acids.

CDR3 nucleotide sequence: TGTGCCAGCGGACGGGGGATCAGTTCCGAGCCCGGGGAGCTGTTTTTT. As protein: CASGRGISSEPGELFF. This chain joins TRBV9 and TRBJ2-2, with a tentative D call TRBD2 (6 bases). From germline, CDR1 is SGDLS and CDR2 YYNGEE. The CDR3 runs 16 residues. The V end was cut by 7 bases, the J end by 6 bases, with 22 bases between.

This clonotype has just a few counts. The rearrangement joins TRBV2 to TRBJ1-6, with 9 bases fitting TRBD1. The V gene end was trimmed by 6 bases and the J gene end by 14 bases; junction bases not matched to a gene: 17. The CDR3 length is 16 residues. Germline-derived CDR1 and CDR2 are SNHLY and FYNNEI. The CDR3 region is CASSLTRDRVSLTLHF. The CDR3 bases are TGTGCCAGCAGCCTAACCCGGGACAGGGTGTCTCTCACCCTCCACTTT.

In this sample, this clonotype turned up a few times. The chain has TRBV30 and TRBJ1-4, with 10 bases matching TRBD1. Germline assignment: CDR1 GTSNPN and CDR2 SVGIG (reference sequence). The CDR3 has 13 amino acids. V trimming: 0 bases; J trimming: 8 bases; junction bases outside the gene matches: 0. As DNA, the CDR3 is TGTGCCTGGAGTGTGGGACAGGGGGAAAAACTGTTTTTT. Translated, it gives CAWSVGQGEKLFF.

This clonotype came up a few times. The chain recombines TRBV27 with TRBJ2-5; 9 nucleotides align to TRBD2. CDR1 MNHEY and CDR2 SMNVEV come from the germline V gene (reference sequence). The J segment lost 6 bases and the V segment lost 6 bases, leaving 5 bases of the junction unmatched. The CDR3 consists of 13 residues. The CDR3 bases are TGTGCCAGCAGCGACGGACTAGCGCAGACCCAGTACTTC. The encoded protein is CASSDGLAQTQYF.

This sequence joins TRBV5-1 and TRBJ2-1, with D perhaps matching TRBD2 (7 bases). The CDR3 sequence is 14 residues long. Trimming pared 4 bases from V and 7 bases from J, leaving 15 bases between. CDR1 SGHRS and CDR2 YFSETQ come from the germline V gene. The DNA for the CDR3 is TGCGCCAGCAGCCCGGAGGGGGGGGAAAATGAGCAGTTCTTC. Amino acid sequence: CASSPEGGENEQFF.

The sample holds a few counts of this clonotype. J is TRBJ2-3 and V is TRBV20-1, with D possibly TRBD2 on 6 matching bases. V was trimmed by 5 bases and J by 0 bases, leaving 24 bases between them. The CDR3 totals 18 residues. The germline V gene encodes CDR1 DFQATT and CDR2 SNEGSKA (reference sequence). CDR3: CSAPSSLALTSSTDTQYF. The CDR3 DNA follows: TGCAGTGCTCCCTCGAGCCTAGCGTTAACCTCTAGCACAGATACGCAGTATTTT.

This clonotype was observed a handful of times. The J gene is TRBJ2-1, the V gene TRBV11-2, with D tentatively TRBD2 (6 bases). Trimming took 5 bases from V and 6 from J, leaving 17 bases between them. The length of the CDR3 is 15 residues. In germline, CDR1 is SGHAT, CDR2 FQNNGV. CDR3 bases: TGTGCCAGCAGCGGGGGGTTGAGGAGACTCAATGAGCAGTTCTTC. Amino acid sequence: CASSGGLRRLNEQFF.

The sample holds a few counts of this clonotype. V gene TRBV11-2 combines with J gene TRBJ1-6, with D possibly being TRBD1 (6 bases). Trimming stripped 6 bases from V and 0 bases from J, with 12 bases between. The CDR3 totals 16 residues. Germline CDR1 SGHAT, CDR2 FQNNGV. The CDR3, as DNA: TGTGCCAGCAGTCCCAGGGGACACTCCTATAATTCACCCCTCCACTTT. Translation: CASSPRGHSYNSPLHF.

The chain combines TRBV28 with TRBJ1-2; 7 bases are shared with TRBD1. Trimming cost V 6 bases and J 7 bases; bases outside gene matches: 11. The CDR3 totals 14 residues. CDR1 and CDR2 from the germline V gene are MDHEN and SYDVKM. The chain's CDR3 is CASRGLTGMSGYTF. The CDR3 coding sequence is TGTGCCAGCAGGGGATTGACAGGGATGAGTGGCTACACCTTC.

This chain connects TRBV18 to TRBJ2-2, with D perhaps matching TRBD1 (5 bases). The CDR3 is 18 amino acids. Germline values: CDR1 KGHSH, CDR2 LQKENI. The ends were cut back, 2 bases at V and 4 bases at J, with 20 bases in the middle. The CDR3 bases are TGTGCCAGCTCACCAACGTCCTGGGGCACATTGGGCACCGGGGAGCTGTTTTTT. Encoded protein: CASSPTSWGTLGTGELFF.

This clonotype was counted a single time. The rearrangement joins TRBV28 to TRBJ1-1; a possible D gene is TRBD1 (5 bases). The germline V and J ends were trimmed by 7 bases and 6 bases, with 21 bases remaining between them. CDR1 and CDR2 (germline): MDHEN, SYDVKM. This CDR3 is built from 15 residues. The CDR3 here is CASNSNGRWGAEAFF. CDR3 nucleotides: TGTGCCAGCAACTCCAACGGACGGTGGGGGGCTGAAGCTTTCTTT.

This clonotype was counted between two and nine times. The CDR3 loop is CASSPGTGGRNTEAFF. CDR3 coding DNA: TGTGCCAGCAGCCCGGGGACAGGGGGCCGGAACACTGAAGCTTTCTTT. The chain combines TRBV11-3 with TRBJ1-1, with 12 bases lining up with TRBD1. This CDR3 contains 16 residues. The junction had 5 bases not matched to a gene; V was cut back by 5 bases and J by 1 base. Germline CDR1 and CDR2: SGHNT and YENEEA. Full variable domain (outside the CDR3, taken from reference TRBV11-3 and TRBJ1-1): EAGVVQSPRYKIIEKKQPVAFWCNPISGHNTLYWYLQNLGQGPELLIRYENEEAVDDSQLPKDRFSAERLKGVDSTLKIQPAELGDSAVYLCASSPGTGGRNTEAFFGQGTRLTVV.

This clonotype was detected many times. The chain joins TRBV7-2 to TRBJ2-3; no firm D call. CDR3 length: 13 amino acids. Germline V gives CDR1 SGHTA, CDR2 FQGNSA. Between the trimmed V and J ends, which lost 3 bases and 2 bases, there was a span of 6 bases. The DNA for the CDR3 is TGTGCCAGCAGCTTCGACCCCACAGATACGCAGTATTTT. This translates into CASSFDPTDTQYF.